This T cell receptor beta chain emerged from a study of shared T cell receptors in the human thymus. TCRdb's table, derived via immunoSEQ multiplex PCR, lists solely in-frame clones and lacks some. The sample carries some 760,000 clones, roughly 88% recorded once. The same data also contributed to another study, on human thymus T cells.

Sample: thymocytes. This clonotype was sampled from a girl under three years old with a congenital heart defect.

CDR3 DNA: TGTGCCAGCAGTGACGAGACTAGCAATGAGCAGTTCTTC. It specifies CASSDETSNEQFF. This rearrangement joins TRBV6-4 to TRBJ2-1, with a weak D call TRBD2 (6 bases). CDR1 is MRHNA and CDR2 is SNTAGT in the germline V gene. The CDR3 covers 13 residues. V was cut by 2 bases and J by 6 bases, with 8 bases left in between.